This is a list of T cell receptor beta chains from one sample in a study of CD8 T cells in ankylosing spondylitis. TCRdb independently ran MiXCR on the 5' RACE reads; one entry per CDR3 protein. The sample holds 500,000 to 650,000 distinct CDR3 sequences, approximately 5.3% seen once. Sequencing input: blood, either unsorted or a sorted T cell fraction (not recorded which). These receptors originate from a male donor with ankylosing spondylitis. CDR3s include the opening cysteine and the closing phenylalanine or tryptophan.

j_call,v_call,cdr3_aa
TRBJ1-2,TRBV7-8,CASSLMRTGVTRNYGYTF
TRBJ1-6,TRBV13,CASSLMAGTASPLHF
TRBJ1-1,TRBV27,CASSLFPTESTEAFF
TRBJ2-1,TRBV4-3,CASSQDRPESNEQFF
TRBJ1-5,TRBV12-3/TRBV12-4,CASSFSGGYGNQPQHF
TRBJ1-1,TRBV5-1,CASSRQDRVGTEAFF
TRBJ2-3,TRBV28,CASSFANTQYF
TRBJ1-1,TRBV3-1,CASSQLWLENTEAFF
TRBJ1-5,TRBV10-3,CAISESRDTASNQPQHF
TRBJ2-1,TRBV3-1,CASSQDFSGLEQFF
TRBJ2-5,TRBV29-1,CSVERAGTSGQETQYF
TRBJ2-7,TRBV20-1,CSARGGRGGYEQYF
TRBJ2-3,TRBV3-1,CASSRLGADTQYF
TRBJ2-1,TRBV5-1,CASSLGQGGPYNEQFF
TRBJ2-7,TRBV11-3,CASSPGGVYEQYF
TRBJ1-2,TRBV7-2,CASSLQGPGLYGYTF
TRBJ2-3,TRBV7-9,CGASGGPGDTQYF
TRBJ2-1,TRBV5-1,CASSLEPGNEQFF
TRBJ2-3,TRBV6-5,CASSSRTRGATDTQYF
TRBJ2-3,TRBV29-1,CSVVGSWRAGTDTQYF
TRBJ2-2,TRBV6-5,CASSYSPASTGELFF
TRBJ2-3,TRBV27,CASSSPTARTDTQYF
TRBJ2-3,TRBV20-1,CSASVHTDTQYF
TRBJ2-3,TRBV7-9,CASSTQGPTSTDTQYF
TRBJ1-3,TRBV29-1,CSVLSGSRDTIYF
TRBJ1-1,TRBV5-1,CASSLGSPRDTEAFF
TRBJ1-2,TRBV4-1,CASSQGPTGGNYGYTF
TRBJ2-5,TRBV11-2,CASSLVTSGGSTGETQYF
TRBJ2-3,TRBV20-1,CSDCREDTDTQYF
TRBJ2-6,TRBV9,CASSPWTSPTGANVLTF
TRBJ2-2,TRBV6-1,CASLDSGYTGELFF
TRBJ2-2,TRBV11-2,CASSVSRDRLRGGELFF